This TCR beta chain derives from a study of PD-L1 blockade in urothelial cancer. Study information: Blood underwent analysis 3 weeks (second dose) and 6 weeks after treatment began. The study's findings and limits: Pretreatment clonality of the blood TCR repertoire below the median was predictive of superior survival.

Germline CDR1 and CDR2: SGHVS and FNYEAQ. After removal of 3 bases from V and 4 bases from J, the junction contained 8 bases not matched to a gene. CDR3 length: 16 amino acids. Time point of the sample: peripheral blood 6 weeks after treatment start. As regards this clone: Antigen specificity is unknown.

Only in-frame clones appear in the TCRdb table, and some are missing; sequencing was by immunoSEQ multiplex PCR. The sample contains 30,000 to 45,000 clones, 84% of which appear only once. This chain links TRBV7-6 with TRBJ2-1; 8 bases are shared with TRBD2. The source was PBMCs, collected around atezolizumab (anti-PD-L1) treatment. The clonotype originates from a man between 35 and 55 years old with urothelial cancer. The CDR3 bases are TGTGCCAGCAGCTTGAGTAGCGGGATGGGTTACAATGAGCAGTTCTTC. Protein sequence: CASSLSSGMGYNEQFF.